The 29 T cell receptor beta chains below were found in one sample sequenced in a study of beta chain features in type 1 diabetes listed by TCRdb under 2018. The full study reports these points: In all four CD4+ subsets, TCRB CDR3 length was moderately but significantly shorter in type 1 diabetes patients.

The receptor library was made with the immunoSEQ multiplex PCR assay. The entire amount of isolated RNA was reverse transcribed using the High Capacity cDNA Reverse Transcription Kit, so the sequenced TCRB transcripts were expressed ones. TCRdb retrieved this table from immuneACCESS and kept in-frame rearrangements only. Not all clones are present; in checked studies, unresolved V genes account for under half, and no reason is known for the remainder. The sample data list over 600,000 clones, and 9.5% to 15% of these were observed just once. Jointly, the top ten make up roughly 0.12% of the sample. Their antigens remain unidentified. Sequences were obtained from naive CD4+ T cells from blood. What the cell subset or site label conveys for this sample: true naive CD4+ T cells. Receptors originate from a man aged 30-40 years with type 1 diabetes.

This clone was picked up a small number of times. In nucleotides, the CDR3 is TGTGCCAGTTCGGACAGAGCAGAGACCCAGTACTTC. Its translation: CASSDRAETQYF. The genes are TRBV9 and TRBJ2-5, with a weak D call TRBD1 (6 bases). The V gene's germline CDR1 is SGDLS and CDR2 YYNGEE. The CDR3 is made up of 12 amino acids. Trimming pared 8 bases from V and 4 bases from J, leaving 12 bases between.

The chain links TRBV6-5 to TRBJ2-7; TRBD2 matches 7 bases. Germline CDR1 and CDR2: MNHEY and SVGAGI. Trimming took 7 bases from V and 0 from J; bases not matched to a gene: 9. The CDR3 spans 15 residues. The DNA of the CDR3 is TGTGCCAGCACCCCGGGAGGCGGAACCTCCTACGAGCAGTACTTC. Amino acids: CASTPGGGTSYEQYF.

The sample holds a few counts of this clone. V gene TRBV7-9 combines with J gene TRBJ1-2; D is undetermined. The germline V gene encodes CDR1 SEHNR and CDR2 FQNEAQ (reference sequence). V dropped 3 bases and J dropped 6 bases, with 5 bases sitting between them. The CDR3 runs 11 residues. CDR3 DNA: TGTGCCAGCAGCTTTTTGGATGGCTACACCTTC. Amino acid sequence: CASSFLDGYTF.

With regard to this clone: A junction boundary mismatches the germline segment, possibly from a read error. V usage is TRBV14 and J usage is TRBJ2-7; 7 nucleotides line up with TRBD2. In germline, CDR1 is SGHDN, CDR2 FVKESK. The CDR3 contains 12 residues. The DNA for the CDR3 is TGTGCCGGCAGCTCCTCGGGGGGCGAGCAGTACTTC. Protein product: CAGSSSGGEQYF.

This clone was counted a few times. The rearrangement uses TRBV30 and TRBJ1-5; 7 bases agree with TRBD1. With 2 bases clipped from V and 9 bases from J, the junction kept 10 bases outside the gene matches. Germline CDR1 GTSNPN, CDR2 SVGIG (reference sequence). The CDR3 totals 14 residues. The CDR3 DNA sequence: TGTGCCTGGAGTCCTACACAGGGGACGGCGCCCCAGCATTTT. This codes for CAWSPTQGTAPQHF.

The gene calls are TRBV29-1 and TRBJ1-1; D is unresolved. Germline CDR1 reads SQVTM; CDR2 reads ANQGSEA. The CDR3 length is 13 residues. Trimming cost V 2 bases and J 0 bases, with 7 bases left between them. DNA of the CDR3: TGCAGCGTTGAACGGGCCATGAACACTGAAGCTTTCTTT. The encoded protein is CSVERAMNTEAFF.

This clone appeared a few times. The chain recombines TRBV11-2 with TRBJ2-7; no clear D gene. The germline V and J ends were trimmed by 1 base and 7 bases, with 8 bases remaining between them. The length of the CDR3 is 12 residues. The germline V gene has CDR1 SGHAT and CDR2 FQNNGV. The CDR3 here is CASSLAGGEQYF. CDR3 coding DNA: TGTGCCAGCAGCTTAGCAGGCGGTGAGCAGTACTTC.

This clone showed up just a few times. The V call is TRBV18, the J call TRBJ1-5; D is ambiguous. The germline gives CDR1 KGHSH, CDR2 LQKENI. CDR3 size: 15 residues. The V end lost 0 bases, the J end lost 7 bases, and 13 bases lay between the germline ends. CDR3 region: CASSPPNGPGQPQHF. As DNA, the CDR3 is TGTGCCAGCTCACCACCGAACGGTCCCGGGCAGCCCCAGCATTTT.

This clone was recorded a few times. The same CDR3 is also encoded by other DNA sequences in this sample. The V gene is TRBV9, the J gene TRBJ2-2; no firm D call. This CDR3 is 12 amino acids long. The V gene's germline CDR1 is SGDLS and CDR2 YYNGEE. V was pared by 1 base and J by 4 bases, with 2 bases between. The CDR3 sequence is CASSVTTGELFF. In DNA form, the CDR3 reads TGTGCCAGCAGCGTAACCACCGGGGAGCTGTTTTTT.

This chain connects TRBV5-8 to TRBJ1-4; 7 nucleotides line up with TRBD1. J lost 8 bases, V lost 5 bases, and 12 bases had no gene match. CDR1 and CDR2 (germline): SGHTS, YDEGEE. This CDR3 is 15 amino acids long. CDR3 bases: TGTGCCAGCAGATACCAACGGAGGGACAGCGAAAAACTGTTTTTT. It encodes CASRYQRRDSEKLFF.

The chain is built from TRBV14 and TRBJ1-1; 7 bases are a match to TRBD1. CDR3 length: 14 amino acids. Trimming took 2 bases from V and 4 from J; bases not matched to a gene: 4. Germline V gene lookup returns CDR1 SGHDN and CDR2 FVKESK. CDR3 in DNA: TGTGCCAGCAGCCAATTGGCAGGGGGCACTGAAGCTTTCTTT. Translated: CASSQLAGGTEAFF.

In DNA form, the CDR3 reads TGTGCCAGCAGCGTGACTAGCGGAACCTCCTACGAGCAGTACTTC. This translates into CASSVTSGTSYEQYF. The chain employs TRBV7-2 and TRBJ2-7, with TRBD2 identical over 9 bases. Germline loops: CDR1 SGHTA, CDR2 FQGNSA. CDR3 length equals 15 residues. Trimming removed 5 bases from V and 0 bases from J; junction bases left unmatched: 5.

The chain uses TRBV5-1 and TRBJ2-5; D uncertain. CDR3 size: 14 residues. Germline V gene lookup returns CDR1 SGHRS and CDR2 YFSETQ. Between the trimmed V and J ends, which lost 1 base and 1 base, there was a span of 8 bases. The CDR3 here is CASSLKSAQETQYF. In DNA, the CDR3 is TGCGCCAGCAGCTTGAAGTCGGCCCAAGAGACCCAGTACTTC.

The chain is built from TRBV7-8 and TRBJ2-2; TRBD2 might be the D (6 bases). The V end was cut by 2 bases, the J end by 3 bases, with 16 bases between. This CDR3 is built from 17 residues. Germline CDR1 SGHVS, CDR2 FQNEAQ. The CDR3 DNA reads TGTGCCAGCAGCTTACGGCGGTTTGGAGGGCACACCGGGGAGCTGTTTTTT. Residues: CASSLRRFGGHTGELFF.

This chain uses TRBV25-1 with TRBJ2-3; 12 bases agree with TRBD2. This CDR3 is 16 amino acids long. Germline values: CDR1 MGHDK, CDR2 SYGVNS. The ends lost 5 bases at V and 2 bases at J; junction bases unmatched: 5. The CDR3 DNA reads TGTGCCAGCAGTTATCTAGCGGGGGGGATCACAGATACGCAGTATTTT. It is translated as CASSYLAGGITDTQYF.

This clone was picked up a small number of times. This chain uses TRBV11-2 with TRBJ1-2, with 7 bases matching TRBD1. The length of the CDR3 is 14 residues. The trim removed 3 bases at V and 6 bases at J, leaving 7 bases unmatched. The germline V gene has CDR1 SGHAT and CDR2 FQNNGV. The CDR3 nucleotides are TGTGCCAGCAGCTTGGAACAGGGGTGGGATGGCTACACCTTC. It translates to CASSLEQGWDGYTF.

This clone has more than one count but fewer than ten. The gene calls are TRBV4-3 and TRBJ2-1; 8 bases map to TRBD1. V lost 4 bases and J lost 8; bases outside the gene matches: 4. Germline CDR1 is LGHNA and CDR2 is YSLEER. This CDR3 comprises 13 residues. CDR3 in DNA: TGCGCCAGCAGCCGCGACAGGGGCTATGAGCAGTTCTTC. This translates into CASSRDRGYEQFF.

J is TRBJ2-1 and V is TRBV18, with 9 bases that match TRBD1. Germline V CDR1 and CDR2: KGHSH, LQKENI. The CDR3 extends over 16 amino acids. The V segment lost 3 bases and the J segment 3 bases; nucleotides outside the gene matches: 6. Here the CDR3 DNA reads TGTGCCAGCTCACCCCAGTCGGGACAGGGCTACAATGAGCAGTTCTTC. Amino acids: CASSPQSGQGYNEQFF.

Of note for this clone: Other nucleotide sequences from this sample produce the same CDR3. The chain uses TRBV5-4 and TRBJ2-5; 9 bases agree with TRBD1. This CDR3 contains 14 residues. The V and J ends lost 2 bases and 2 bases, in that order; junction bases with no gene match: 1. The V gene's germline CDR1 is SGHNT and CDR2 YYREEE (reference sequence). The CDR3 is CASSLDRGQETQYF. The CDR3 coding sequence is TGTGCCAGCAGCTTAGACAGGGGGCAAGAGACCCAGTACTTC.

The chain recombines TRBV2 with TRBJ2-1, with D perhaps matching TRBD2 (6 bases). V was trimmed by 11 bases and J by 7 bases, leaving 18 bases between them. CDR1 and CDR2 (germline): SNHLY, FYNNEI. There are 13 residues in the CDR3. This CDR3 reads CAGFFARGNEQFF. CDR3 coding DNA: TGTGCCGGTTTCTTCGCCCGGGGGAATGAGCAGTTCTTC.

This clone has a handful of counts. DNA for the CDR3: TGTGCCAGCGCACGAATAGTAGGTACCGGGGAGCTGTTTTTT. Translating gives CASARIVGTGELFF. The chain has TRBV25-1 and TRBJ2-2; D not resolved. The CDR3 is 14 amino acids. The germline gives CDR1 MGHDK, CDR2 SYGVNS. With 8 bases removed from V and 5 bases from J, the gap between germline ends came to 15 bases.

Worth noting for this clone: The sample has other DNA sequences that encode this CDR3 too. V usage is TRBV5-6 and J usage is TRBJ1-3, with D perhaps matching TRBD1 (5 bases). Trimming removed 1 base from V and 2 bases from J, with 7 bases in between. The germline V gene encodes CDR1 SGHDT and CDR2 YYEEEE. The CDR3 runs to 14 residues. CDR3 sequence: CASSLRGPGNTIYF. DNA for the CDR3: TGTGCCAGCAGCTTGCGGGGACCTGGAAACACCATATATTTT.

The chain carries TRBV21-1 and TRBJ1-6. TRBV21-1 is reported as a pseudogene. The length of the CDR3 is 12 residues. The CDR3 DNA is TGTGCCAGCAGCAAAGGGAGGTCACCCCTCCACTTT. Protein: CASSKGRSPLHF.

The V gene is TRBV6-5, the J gene TRBJ2-2; 7 bases fit TRBD1. The V segment lost 2 bases and the J segment 2 bases; nucleotides outside the gene matches: 5. The CDR3 has 16 residues. CDR1 MNHEY and CDR2 SVGAGI come from the germline V gene. As DNA, the CDR3 is TGTGCCAGCAGTTACACCGGGACAGTCAACACCGGGGAGCTGTTTTTT. It encodes CASSYTGTVNTGELFF.

The chain has TRBV7-8 and TRBJ2-2, with 9 positions matching TRBD2. Germline V lookup: CDR1 SGHVS, CDR2 FQNEAQ. The trim removed 5 bases at V and 5 bases at J, leaving 9 bases unmatched. There are 16 residues in the CDR3. CDR3 residues: CASSPTQRGVTGELFF. In DNA, the CDR3 is TGTGCCAGCAGCCCCACCCAGCGGGGGGTTACCGGGGAGCTGTTTTTT. The whole variable domain, filled in from reference TRBV7-8 and TRBJ2-2, reads GAGVSQSPRYKVAKRGQDVALRCDPISGHVSLFWYQQALGQGPEFLTYFQNEAQLDKSGLPSDRFFAERPEGSVSTLKIQRTQQEDSAVYLCASSPTQRGVTGELFFGEGSRLTVL.

This chain connects TRBV5-1 to TRBJ2-2; maybe TRBD1 (5 bases). Germline loops: CDR1 SGHRS, CDR2 YFSETQ. V was trimmed by 0 bases and J by 3 bases, leaving 12 bases between them. This CDR3 region has 16 residues. CDR3 sequence reads: CASSLEGPRHTGELFF. For the CDR3, the DNA is TGCGCCAGCAGCTTGGAGGGGCCGCGACACACCGGGGAGCTGTTTTTT.

A few counts support this clone. The chain combines TRBV14 with TRBJ2-5, with 8 bases fitting TRBD1. Per the germline V gene, CDR1 is SGHDN and CDR2 is FVKESK. The trim removed 1 base at V and 5 bases at J, leaving 3 bases unmatched. The CDR3 is made up of 14 amino acids. The CDR3 region is CASSQVDRGETQYF. CDR3 DNA sequence: TGTGCCAGCAGCCAAGTTGACAGGGGTGAGACCCAGTACTTC.

The rearrangement joins TRBV4-2 to TRBJ1-5, with TRBD1 identical over 12 bases. This CDR3 has 20 amino acids. V shed 0 bases, J shed 4 bases, and the junction held 13 bases outside the gene matches. CDR1 and CDR2 (germline): LGHNA, YNFKEQ. The CDR3 here is CASSQDPGTGGSLRNQPQHF. The CDR3 nucleotides are TGTGCCAGCAGCCAAGACCCCGGGACAGGGGGCAGTTTAAGGAATCAGCCCCAGCATTTT.

This clone appeared a few times. The chain employs TRBV5-6 and TRBJ1-2, with TRBD1 matching over 11 bases. The V segment lost 1 base and the J segment 7 bases; nucleotides outside the gene matches: 3. This CDR3 is 14 amino acids long. The V gene's germline CDR1 is SGHDT and CDR2 YYEEEE. The CDR3 is CASSLWTGGSGYTF. The DNA for the CDR3 is TGTGCCAGCAGCTTGTGGACAGGGGGCAGTGGCTACACCTTC.